These 19 T cell receptor beta chains share one sample of origin, sequenced in a study of shared clonotypes between healthy human individuals. Libraries were prepared by immunoSEQ multiplex PCR; TCRdb keeps only in-frame clonotypes and omits some of them. Among over a million clones listed, about 96% were seen once. The sequenced material came from naive CD4+ T cells sorted from blood. The sample's subset: CD45RA+ positively selected. The receptors were sampled from a man aged 30 to 39 in good health.

The chain uses TRBV27 and TRBJ2-1; TRBD1 aligns across 9 bases. The CDR3 spans 15 residues. J lost 5 bases, V lost 5 bases, and 7 bases had no gene match. Germline V lookup: CDR1 MNHEY, CDR2 SMNVEV (reference sequence). Here the CDR3 DNA reads TGTGCCAGCAGTCGCTTGGGACAGGGCGACAATGAGCAGTTCTTC. Amino acids: CASSRLGQGDNEQFF.

The CDR3 loop is CSVRPGGAGLTYEQYF. DNA for the CDR3: TGCAGCGTCCGGCCGGGGGGAGCGGGTCTTACCTACGAGCAGTACTTC. The chain has TRBV29-1 and TRBJ2-7; 7 nucleotides match TRBD2. From germline, CDR1 is SQVTM and CDR2 ANQGSEA. Germline trimming cut 6 bases from V and 2 bases from J; bases unmatched to any gene: 16. CDR3 length: 16 amino acids.

The DNA for the CDR3 is TGTGCCAGCAGCCCATTTGGTAAGGGGCCTGGGGCCAACGTCCTGACTTTC. This gives the protein CASSPFGKGPGANVLTF. The chain links TRBV9 to TRBJ2-6; D perhaps matches TRBD1 (5 bases). Per germline, CDR1 SGDLS and CDR2 YYNGEE. The CDR3 sequence is 17 residues long. Trimming stripped 4 bases from V and 2 bases from J, with 16 bases between. Combining the CDR3 with reference TRBV9 and TRBJ2-6 gives the whole variable domain DSGVTQTPKHLITATGQRVTLRCSPRSGDLSVYWYQQSLDQGLQFLIQYYNGEERAKGNILERFSAQQFPDLHSELNLSSLELGDSALYFCASSPFGKGPGANVLTFGAGSRLTVL.

The chain is built from TRBV7-9 and TRBJ2-2; no firm D call. Germline V gene sequence: CDR1 SEHNR, CDR2 FQNEAQ (reference sequence). The CDR3 extends over 13 amino acids. V dropped 5 bases and J dropped 4 bases, with 8 bases sitting between them. CDR3 sequence: CASSSLPTGELFF. DNA of the CDR3: TGTGCCAGCAGCAGTCTTCCCACCGGGGAGCTGTTTTTT.

The chain combines TRBV9 with TRBJ2-2; 13 positions agree with TRBD2. This CDR3 has 17 amino acids. V lost 4 bases to trimming and J lost 7 bases; unmatched junction nucleotides: 10. The V gene's germline CDR1 is SGDLS and CDR2 YYNGEE. CDR3: CASSLGTSGIWSGELFF. The CDR3 nucleotides read TGTGCCAGCAGCCTCGGGACTAGCGGGATTTGGAGCGGGGAGCTGTTTTTT.

This rearrangement joins TRBV9 to TRBJ2-1; TRBD1 agrees at 7 bases. V lost 3 bases to trimming and J lost 6 bases; unmatched junction nucleotides: 6. The CDR3 is made up of 14 amino acids. From germline, CDR1 is SGDLS and CDR2 YYNGEE. CDR3 in DNA: TGTGCCAGCAGCGCGACAGGGAACTCCAATGAGCAGTTCTTC. Translation gives CASSATGNSNEQFF.

This chain connects TRBV18 to TRBJ1-5; D perhaps matches TRBD1 (5 bases). Germline CDR1 KGHSH, CDR2 LQKENI. CDR3 length: 14 residues. With 3 bases removed from V and 5 bases from J, the gap between germline ends came to 11 bases. The CDR3 DNA reads as TGTGCCAGCTCACCCGGGGGTCGGGATCAGCCCCAGCATTTT. Translating it yields CASSPGGRDQPQHF. Filled out from reference TRBV18 and TRBJ1-5, the complete variable domain reads NAGVMQNPRHLVRRRGQEARLRCSPMKGHSHVYWYRQLPEEGLKFMVYLQKENIIDESGMPKERFSAEFPKEGPSILRIQQVVRGDSAAYFCASSPGGRDQPQHFGDGTRLSIL.

V usage is TRBV7-2 and J usage is TRBJ2-1; D is perhaps TRBD2 (6 bases). The ends were cut back, 5 bases at V and 1 base at J, with 15 bases in the middle. The germline V gene has CDR1 SGHTA and CDR2 FQGNSA. CDR3 size: 16 residues. CDR3 residues: CASSPKSGGSYNEQFF. The CDR3 bases are TGTGCCAGCAGCCCTAAATCAGGAGGGTCCTACAATGAGCAGTTCTTC.

This chain uses TRBV2 with TRBJ2-7; D is perhaps TRBD1 (5 bases). This CDR3 has 15 amino acids. CDR1 and CDR2 (germline): SNHLY, FYNNEI. The germline V and J ends were trimmed by 2 bases and 5 bases, with 16 bases remaining between them. CDR3 sequence (DNA): TGTGCCAGCAGTGAATGGGGCAGGGTTTCCAACGAGCAGTACTTC. Translation gives CASSEWGRVSNEQYF. Together with reference TRBV2 and TRBJ2-7, the CDR3 gives the full variable domain: EPEVTQTPSHQVTQMGQEVILRCVPISNHLYFYWYRQILGQKVEFLVSFYNNEISEKSEIFDDQFSVERPDGSNFTLKIRSTKLEDSAMYFCASSEWGRVSNEQYFGPGTRLTVT.

The chain combines TRBV18 with TRBJ2-3, with TRBD1 identical over 9 bases. Germline lookup yields CDR1 KGHSH and CDR2 LQKENI. After removal of 1 base from V and 3 bases from J, the junction contained 11 bases not matched to a gene. This CDR3 has 18 residues. For the CDR3, the DNA is TGTGCCAGCTCACCACTAGACAGGGGGTCGGGTCCTACAGATACGCAGTATTTT. It codes for CASSPLDRGSGPTDTQYF.

The V and J genes are TRBV5-1 and TRBJ1-1; D is uncertain. The V gene's germline CDR1 is SGHRS and CDR2 YFSETQ. V was trimmed by 6 bases and J by 1 base, leaving 16 bases between them. There are 15 residues in the CDR3. This chain's CDR3 is CASTPSHPPNTEAFF. CDR3 DNA: TGCGCCAGCACCCCGTCACATCCTCCGAACACTGAAGCTTTCTTT.

The V and J genes are TRBV6-1 and TRBJ2-7; 11 nucleotides align to TRBD2. The CDR3 covers 15 residues. Germline V gene lookup returns CDR1 MNHNS and CDR2 SASEGT. V trimming: 6 bases; J trimming: 4 bases; junction bases outside the gene matches: 8. This CDR3 reads CASRQLAGDRYEQYF. The CDR3 coding sequence is TGTGCCAGCAGACAACTAGCGGGAGATCGTTACGAGCAGTACTTC.

Details on this clone: The same CDR3 arises from other DNA sequences in this sample as well. The chain couples TRBV5-5 to TRBJ2-3; no firm D call. The CDR3 has 11 amino acids. In germline, CDR1 is SGHKS, CDR2 YYEKEE (reference sequence). Deletions cut 1 base from V and 3 bases from J, with 0 bases between. The CDR3 DNA reads as TGTGCCAGCAGCTTGACAGATACGCAGTATTTT. Its translation is CASSLTDTQYF.

CDR3: CASSTGSNQPQHF. The CDR3 DNA follows: TGTGCCAGCAGTACAGGTAGCAATCAGCCCCAGCATTTT. The rearrangement joins TRBV28 to TRBJ1-5, with a weak D call TRBD1 (5 bases). From germline, CDR1 is MDHEN and CDR2 SYDVKM. This CDR3 contains 13 residues. Trimming pared 5 bases from V and 0 bases from J, leaving 5 bases between.

The V call is TRBV6-5, the J call TRBJ1-1; D is uncertain. In germline, CDR1 is MNHEY, CDR2 SVGAGI. The CDR3 is 13 residues long. V was clipped by 6 bases and J by 5 bases, with 13 bases between them. CDR3 residues: CASSRSWETEAFF. The CDR3 region has the DNA TGTGCCAGCAGCCGAAGTTGGGAGACTGAAGCTTTCTTT.

The rearrangement links TRBV11-2 to TRBJ2-1; D tentatively fits TRBD1 or TRBD2 (5 bases each). Trimming shortened V by 2 bases and J by 6 bases, and 17 bases separated the two germline ends. CDR1 and CDR2 (germline): SGHAT, FQNNGV. This CDR3 is built from 16 residues. The CDR3, as DNA: TGTGCCAGCAGCTTATTAGGTGGGACCCCAGGCAATGAGCAGTTCTTC. Amino acids: CASSLLGGTPGNEQFF.

CDR3 amino acids: CASSLALGQGENEQFF. For the CDR3, the DNA is TGTGCCAGCAGCTTAGCGCTGGGACAGGGAGAGAATGAGCAGTTCTTC. The V and J genes are TRBV7-9 and TRBJ2-1; 9 bases line up with TRBD1. V gave up 0 bases and J gave up 7 bases; unmatched junction bases: 7. This CDR3 is built from 16 residues. The germline V gene encodes CDR1 SEHNR and CDR2 FQNEAQ (reference sequence).

CDR3 amino acids: CASSSRGDEQFF. In DNA, the CDR3 is TGTGCCAGCAGTAGCAGGGGTGACGAGCAGTTCTTC. The rearrangement links TRBV2 to TRBJ2-1; TRBD1 is a possible D gene (6 bases). The CDR3 contains 12 residues. Trimming pared 5 bases from V and 10 bases from J, leaving 12 bases between. The germline CDR1 and CDR2 sequences are SNHLY and FYNNEI.

The chain recombines TRBV11-2 with TRBJ2-1; 11 nucleotides match TRBD2. V lost 5 bases, J lost 7 bases, and 19 bases stayed unmatched. The CDR3 runs 19 residues. Looked up from germline, CDR1 is SGHAT and CDR2 is FQNNGV. The CDR3 coding sequence is TGTGCCAGCAGCCCCCGGACTAGCGGGTATCCTGGGTGGAAGAATGAGCAGTTCTTC. This gives the protein CASSPRTSGYPGWKNEQFF.